This TCR beta chain was captured by sequencing in a study of cytomegalovirus exposure and HLA in healthy donors (TCRdb year 2017). Context from the whole study: According to an earlier analysis of a few hundred of the donors, about 179 million T cells yielded over 90 million unique TCR beta sequences and about 300 Gb of sequence data. Donor age, sex, ethnicity and CMV serostatus were collected together with the repertoire data. Around 320 gigabases of sequencing data and approximately 84 million unique TCR sequences were included in an early release covering under 650 HLA-typed donors. In a later analysis, previously published TCR beta repertoires from 500 to 750 donors were re-analyzed and high-resolution HLA genotyping was added so that TCR occurrence patterns could be studied. The study aimed to test whether cataloging public T cell receptors could reveal signatures of past pathogen exposure. Rather than drawing on any new phenotypic data, the later analysis identified candidate immune exposures from TCR beta sequences and the way those sequences occurred across donors. Several DR-DQ haplotypes were handled as single units for association and clustering, since linkage in the cohort was strong. Across approximately 420 genotyped donors of the cohort, an average of roughly 250,000 unique TCR beta nucleotide sequences per donor were sequenced, and roughly 20% of those sequences were non-productive. The study profiled the T cell repertoires of 500 to 800 subjects by immunosequencing and related them to cytomegalovirus serostatus. In addition to the first cohort of several hundred subjects, a separate validation cohort of some 120 different subjects was used. A later genetic analysis used genome-wide SNP genotypes for about 60% of the roughly 700 donors, treating that subset as a discovery cohort. The number of typed donors differed by locus: about 629-630 for A, B, C, DRB1 and DQB1; 522 for DQA1; 606 for DPA1; and some 430 for DPB1. To predict cytomegalovirus infection status, the study combined high-throughput TCR immunosequencing, statistical association of individual TCRs with disease status, and machine learning. All discovery cohort repertoires had been generated on a single sequencing platform. An earlier analysis of some 600 of the donors applied high-throughput TCR beta sequencing to assess whether each TCR beta V gene segment acted as functional or pseudogenic. HLA typing included class I and class II loci at four-digit resolution. The genetic ancestry cluster associated with self-reported Caucasian donors included 65% to 90% of the roughly 380 genotyped donors. Overall results and qualifications from the work: Specific HLA alleles were associated with about 17,000 TCR beta sequences at a false discovery rate of 0.05 in a later analysis. Because some donors lacked HLA typing at each locus, the association tests relied only on the typed subset. The classifier was reported to diagnose cytomegalovirus status with high specificity and sensitivity in both the original cohort and the validation cohort. Correlated functional status among segregating V segments might be attributable to linkage disequilibrium, but an unknown experimental factor could not be ruled out. In vitro tests confirmed that three of the cytomegalovirus-associated TCR beta chains recognize cytomegalovirus antigens. According to a later genetic analysis, donors in an Asian-associated ancestry cluster had fewer N-insertions in productive TCRs than the roughly 670-donor mean. Most TCR sequences were seen in very few donors, while some public TCRs were found in many individuals. In the study, around 150 TCR beta chains were listed as associated with cytomegalovirus. A further reported finding was that TCR beta sequences accurately predicted the HLA-A and HLA-B alleles for most subjects in the first cohort. A cluster of highly shared sequence variants was judged likely to be a technical artifact of the sequencing pipeline. A later analysis found that TCR association rates varied across HLA loci, with DRB1 alleles showing the most associated TCRs and HLA-C alleles the fewest. The presence/absence analyses assumed that sequencing depth was roughly uniform across donors, and that assumption may not be true. The cohort was sequenced for TCR beta chains only, and without alpha or paired-chain data the features that could be detected were limited. Strong co-occurrence of HLA alleles, especially DR and DQ, made assigning TCR associations to individual alleles difficult. In an earlier analysis of approximately 590 of the donors, most TCR beta V segments appeared in productive rearrangements about 87% or about 30% of the time, broadly matching IMGT annotations. A later genetic analysis associated a missense DCLRE1C variant with V-gene and J-gene trimming of TCR beta chains, and an independent cohort replicated the association. CMV serostatus was the only immune exposure information available for the cohort. The 87-base-pair reads could not distinguish some IMGT-functional V segments, including TRBV6-2 and TRBV6-3, so those segments were excluded. Most CMV-associated TCR beta chains appeared to be HLA-restricted in a later analysis, and the HLA associations seemed to be driven largely by CMV exposure. In a later analysis, HLA-associated TCR beta chains were found to be more clonally expanded and to have lower generation probabilities than equally common non-associated chains. According to a later analysis, parvovirus B19, influenza, CMV and Epstein-Barr virus appeared linked to several top co-occurrence clusters. Seventeen rarely observed V segments, including chromosome 9 orphons, were excluded from the earlier analysis of a few hundred of the donors because counts were too low. It was suggested by the authors that the approach could potentially be generalized to other disease states and immunological phenotypes.

The V end loses 4 bases and the J end loses 4 bases, and a stretch of 13 bases separates them. From the cysteine through the phenylalanine, the CDR3 covers 14 amino acids. Solely the CDR3 DNA is kept, with 42 bases framed from the first base. CDR1 MNHEY and CDR2 SMNVEV were looked up in the germline V gene (reference sequence). Library construction relied on the immunoSEQ multiplex PCR assay. For the multiplex PCR, a mixture combining 60 forward primers for TCR Vbeta segments and 13 reverse primers for TCR Jbeta segments was used. The CDR3 region of rearranged TCR beta genes was amplified from genomic DNA with a multiplex PCR assay. On the Illumina HiSeq System, the amplified TCR beta libraries were sequenced as 87-base-pair reads. In the original analysis: Across the 600 to 700 repertoires, a later analysis counted about 81 million unique TCR beta chains, around 11 million of which were shared by at least two donors. A nearest-neighbor algorithm error-corrected the raw reads and collapsed the reads into unique sequences, merging closely related sequences to remove PCR and sequencing errors. V, D and J gene segments were assigned by aligning CDR3 sequences to IMGT reference sequences. For a sequence to be retained, a match of at least six nucleotides was required to both a V gene segment and a J gene segment. Rearrangements were classified as productive when the CDR3 lacked stop codons and remained in frame with V and J, and all other rearrangements were classified as non-productive. CDR3 was defined according to IMGT convention as the region running from the second conserved V-encoded cysteine to the conserved J-encoded phenylalanine. The earlier analysis of more than 450 of the donors excluded sequences that lacked an unambiguous match to a single V gene segment. An earlier analysis of some 500 of the donors classified V segments as functional when productive rearrangements were above 56.7% and as segregating when the standard deviation between donors was above 5%. A statistical classification framework was built to diagnose cytomegalovirus status from the catalog of TCR beta chain sequences. In a later analysis, TCR nucleotide sequences were compared against IMGT/GENE-DB human TR gene sequences so that V and J genes could be assigned. A later analysis assigned CDR3 sequences and most-parsimonious VDJ recombination scenarios with the TCRdist pipeline. In a later analysis, each TCR beta chain was defined by its CDR3 amino acid sequence together with its V-gene family, and reads lacking a unique V-gene family were excluded. A later analysis removed 500 to 600 highly shared, low-generation-probability nucleotide sequences to deal with suspected cross-contamination and a sequencing artifact. In a later analysis, a clonal expansion index for each public chain was calculated from normalized within-repertoire ranks of inferred template counts. In a later analysis, generation probabilities were computed using a VDJ recombination model fitted to out-of-frame rearrangements, and the results were checked against IGoR. In a later analysis, TCR-TCR, TCR-HLA and TCR-CMV co-occurrence was scored with hypergeometric tests, and a repertoire-size bias correction was applied to TCR pairs. False discovery rates were estimated in a later analysis by permuting HLA or CMV assignments 20 times. In a later analysis, co-occurring TCRs were grouped using DBSCAN, and TCRdist sequence similarity was added for clustering within HLA-allele-positive subsets. Repertoires with fewer than 30,000 or more than 120,000 public chains were left out of co-occurrence clustering, as were several repertoires with anomalous nucleotide sharing. TCRdb took this table from immuneACCESS and kept in-frame rearrangements with V and J called. Such tables lack part of the clones; where checked against another copy, unresolved V genes explain under half of the gap, and the rest is unexplained. For V, J and clone size, that table is used; D and trimming come from the DNA. The sample table records about 98,000 clones; under 75% of these occur just once. The ten biggest clones cover around 2.3% of the sample.

The cohort comprised some 680 healthy bone marrow donors. At the time of sampling, every cohort member was nominally healthy, though immune exposures that went unrecorded were likely present. The donor was CMV seronegative and belonged to the group of 352 seronegative cohort members. A peripheral blood sample was collected from each donor, and TCR beta sequencing was performed on peripheral blood mononuclear cells. The Qiagen DNeasy Blood Extraction Kit was used to extract genomic DNA from the blood cell samples. Remarks on this clone: Its antigen remains undetermined. No base qualities exist here, and no much larger clone lies one base off it.

The sequence links TRBV27 to TRBJ1-2; the D gene is perhaps TRBD1, from 6 matching bases. Sample: PBMCs. This sequence was found in a man aged 45-65 years in good health and CMV-seronegative. The nucleotide sequence is TGTGCCAGCAGTTCCCAGACAGGAGCCTATGGCTACACCTTC. This sequence encodes CASSSQTGAYGYTF.